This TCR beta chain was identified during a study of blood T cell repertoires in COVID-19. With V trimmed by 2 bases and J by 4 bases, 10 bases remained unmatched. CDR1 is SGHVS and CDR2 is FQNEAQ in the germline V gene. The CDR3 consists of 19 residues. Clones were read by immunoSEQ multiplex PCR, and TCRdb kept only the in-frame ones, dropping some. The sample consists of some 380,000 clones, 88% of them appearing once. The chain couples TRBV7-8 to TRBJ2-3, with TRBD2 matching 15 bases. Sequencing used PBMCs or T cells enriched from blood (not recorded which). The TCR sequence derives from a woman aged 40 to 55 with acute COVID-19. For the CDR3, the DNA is TGTGCCAGCAGCTTAAGGGGGACTAGCGGGGGGAACAACCCAGATACGCAGTATTTT. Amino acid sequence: CASSLRGTSGGNNPDTQYF. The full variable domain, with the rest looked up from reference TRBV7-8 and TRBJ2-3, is GAGVSQSPRYKVAKRGQDVALRCDPISGHVSLFWYQQALGQGPEFLTYFQNEAQLDKSGLPSDRFFAERPEGSVSTLKIQRTQQEDSAVYLCASSLRGTSGGNNPDTQYFGPGTRLTVL.